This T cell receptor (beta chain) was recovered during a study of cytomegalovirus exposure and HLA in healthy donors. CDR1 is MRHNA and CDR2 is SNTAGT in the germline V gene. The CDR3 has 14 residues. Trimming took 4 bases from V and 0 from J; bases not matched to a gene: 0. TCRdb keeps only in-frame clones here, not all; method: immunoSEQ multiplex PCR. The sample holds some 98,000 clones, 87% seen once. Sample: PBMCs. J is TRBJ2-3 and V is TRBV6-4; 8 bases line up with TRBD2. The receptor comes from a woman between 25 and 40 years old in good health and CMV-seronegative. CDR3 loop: CASSASGSTDTQYF. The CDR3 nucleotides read TGTGCCAGCAGTGCTAGCGGGAGCACAGATACGCAGTATTTT.